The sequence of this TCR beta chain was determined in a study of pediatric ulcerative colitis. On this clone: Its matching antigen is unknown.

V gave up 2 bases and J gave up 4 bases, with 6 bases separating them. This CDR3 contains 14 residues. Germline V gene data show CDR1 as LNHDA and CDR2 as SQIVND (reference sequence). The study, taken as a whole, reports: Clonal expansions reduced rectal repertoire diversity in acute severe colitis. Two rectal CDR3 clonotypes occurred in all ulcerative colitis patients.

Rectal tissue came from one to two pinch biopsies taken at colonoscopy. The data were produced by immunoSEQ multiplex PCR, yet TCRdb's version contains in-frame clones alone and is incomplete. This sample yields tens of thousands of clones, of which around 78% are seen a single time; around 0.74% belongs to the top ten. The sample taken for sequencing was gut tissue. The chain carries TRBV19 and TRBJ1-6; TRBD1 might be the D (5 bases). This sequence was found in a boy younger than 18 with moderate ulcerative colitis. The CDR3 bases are TGTGCCAGTAGTATATCAGGGTATAATTCACCCCTCCACTTT. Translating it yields CASSISGYNSPLHF.